Below are 23 T cell receptor beta chains sequenced from a single sample in a study of blood T cell repertoires in COVID-19. Generated by immunoSEQ multiplex PCR, the TCRdb table keeps only in-frame clones and is missing some. The top ten clones hold 12% of a sample with 150,000 to 180,000 clones, 65% to 90% of them seen once. Sequencing was carried out using peripheral blood. Every receptor here comes from an older woman with COVID-19, enrolled during active disease.

This clone was seen only once. This sequence joins TRBV27 and TRBJ1-2; maybe TRBD1 (6 bases). The CDR3 is 15 amino acids. V gave up 6 bases and J gave up 8 bases, with 22 bases separating them. Germline CDR1 reads MNHEY; CDR2 reads SMNVEV (reference sequence). The CDR3 loop is CASRNGNLGAGGYTF. The CDR3 nucleotides read TGTGCCAGCAGAAATGGAAATTTGGGGGCAGGGGGCTACACCTTC.

The chain employs TRBV27 and TRBJ1-2; TRBD1 matches at 7 bases. This CDR3 is 15 amino acids long. Germline V gene sequence: CDR1 MNHEY, CDR2 SMNVEV (reference sequence). Trimming removed 0 bases from V and 4 bases from J; junction bases left unmatched: 5. CDR3 in DNA: TGTGCCAGCAGTTTATCATCACCAGGGGGCTATGGCTACACCTTC. Translated, it gives CASSLSSPGGYGYTF.

This clone was detected only once. The same CDR3 arises from other DNA sequences in this sample as well. CDR3 in DNA: TGTGCCAGCAGTGACTCGACAGGGGGCAATACTGAAGCTTTCTTT. This gives the protein CASSDSTGGNTEAFF. V usage is TRBV6-4 and J usage is TRBJ1-1; 10 nucleotides line up with TRBD1. Trimming at V came to 0 bases and at J to 5 bases, leaving 3 bases not matched to a gene. This CDR3 is built from 15 residues. Germline V gives CDR1 MRHNA, CDR2 SNTAGT.

The chain couples TRBV12-5 to TRBJ1-2; the D is unclear. The CDR3 runs 17 residues. CDR1 is LGHNT and CDR2 is FRNRAP in the germline V gene. With 3 bases removed from V and 5 bases from J, the gap between germline ends came to 22 bases. The CDR3 nucleotides read TGTGCTAGTGGTTTAAGTGGGCAGCAACCCAATCGGTATGGCTACACCTTC. Translation gives CASGLSGQQPNRYGYTF. Looking up the rest from reference TRBV12-5 and TRBJ1-2 gives the full variable domain: DARVTQTPRHKVTEMGQEVTMRCQPILGHNTVFWYRQTMMQGLELLAYFRNRAPLDDSGMPKDRFSAEMPDATLATLKIQPSEPRDSAVYFCASGLSGQQPNRYGYTFGSGTRLTVV.

The J gene is TRBJ2-7, the V gene TRBV19; 10 nucleotides align to TRBD2. Germline assignment: CDR1 LNHDA and CDR2 SQIVND (reference sequence). The V gene end was trimmed by 1 base and the J gene end by 1 base; junction bases not matched to a gene: 4. The CDR3 totals 16 residues. The CDR3 sequence is CASSIGLAGVSYEQYF. CDR3 in DNA: TGTGCCAGTAGTATAGGCCTAGCGGGAGTATCCTACGAGCAGTACTTC. Using reference TRBV19 and TRBJ2-7 for the parts outside the CDR3, the full variable domain is DGGITQSPKYLFRKEGQNVTLSCEQNLNHDAMYWYRQDPGQGLRLIYYSQIVNDFQKGDIAEGYSVSREKKESFPLTVTSAQKNPTAFYLCASSIGLAGVSYEQYFGPGTRLTVT.

The rearrangement uses TRBV30 and TRBJ2-5; D might be TRBD2 (6 bases). CDR3 size: 13 residues. Germline lookup yields CDR1 GTSNPN and CDR2 SVGIG (reference sequence). V lost 3 bases and J 0 bases, leaving 8 bases between the germline ends. The CDR3 loop reads CAWRGDYQETQYF. In nucleotides, the CDR3 is TGTGCCTGGAGGGGGGACTACCAAGAGACCCAGTACTTC.

J is TRBJ2-1 and V is TRBV7-9; D perhaps matches TRBD1 (6 bases). Looked up from germline, CDR1 is SEHNR and CDR2 is FQNEAQ (reference sequence). This CDR3 spans 14 amino acids. V dropped 1 base and J dropped 8 bases, with 12 bases sitting between them. CDR3 protein: CASSLVQGQYEQFF. CDR3 nucleotide sequence: TGTGCCAGCAGCTTAGTACAGGGTCAATATGAGCAGTTCTTC. The full variable domain, with the rest looked up from reference TRBV7-9 and TRBJ2-1, is DTGVSQNPRHKITKRGQNVTFRCDPISEHNRLYWYRQTLGQGPEFLTYFQNEAQLEKSRLLSDRFSAERPKGSFSTLEIQRTEQGDSAMYLCASSLVQGQYEQFFGPGTRLTVL.

This chain uses TRBV14 with TRBJ2-1, with 7 bases identical to TRBD2. The ends lost 3 bases at V and 5 bases at J; junction bases unmatched: 7. The CDR3 loop spans 15 amino acids. In germline, CDR1 is SGHDN, CDR2 FVKESK. The CDR3 protein is CASSHRAGVDNEQFF. The CDR3 DNA is TGTGCCAGCAGCCATAGGGCGGGAGTAGACAATGAGCAGTTCTTC. Using reference TRBV14 and TRBJ2-1 for the parts outside the CDR3, the full variable domain is EAGVTQFPSHSVIEKGQTVTLRCDPISGHDNLYWYRRVMGKEIKFLLHFVKESKQDESGMPNNRFLAERTGGTYSTLKVQPAELEDSGVYFCASSHRAGVDNEQFFGPGTRLTVL.

This sequence joins TRBV10-3 and TRBJ1-1, with D possibly being TRBD1 (6 bases). The germline gives CDR1 ENHRY, CDR2 SYGVKD. The germline V and J ends were trimmed by 4 bases and 0 bases, with 12 bases remaining between them. The CDR3 runs to 15 residues. In nucleotides, the CDR3 is TGTGCCATCAGTGGGGGAGGGGGGATGAACACTGAAGCTTTCTTT. It yields the protein CAISGGGGMNTEAFF.

This sequence joins TRBV19 and TRBJ2-5; 10 nucleotides line up with TRBD1. V lost 6 bases and J lost 5; bases outside the gene matches: 6. Per the germline V gene, CDR1 is LNHDA and CDR2 is SQIVND (reference sequence). This CDR3 is built from 14 residues. The DNA for the CDR3 is TGTGCCAGTAGGGACAGGGGGTGGGAGGAGACCCAGTACTTC. As protein: CASRDRGWEETQYF.

J is TRBJ1-3 and V is TRBV9, with D perhaps TRBD1 (6 bases). V shed 4 bases and J shed 2 bases, with 13 bases lying between them. Germline CDR1 SGDLS, CDR2 YYNGEE. The CDR3 is 15 residues long. CDR3 sequence (DNA): TGTGCCAGCAGCTCCCCGAACAGGGCTGGAAACACCATATATTTT. It encodes CASSSPNRAGNTIYF.

In its sample, this clone was seen a few times. The gene calls are TRBV5-8 and TRBJ1-3, with a possible D match to TRBD1 (6 bases). From germline, CDR1 is SGHTS and CDR2 YDEGEE. The CDR3 loop spans 15 amino acids. Trimming pared 4 bases from V and 4 bases from J, leaving 15 bases between. CDR3 region: CASSTQGISGNTIYF. The DNA of the CDR3 is TGTGCCAGCAGCACCCAGGGGATCTCGGGAAACACCATATATTTT.

The V call is TRBV18, the J call TRBJ1-2; 10 bases agree with TRBD1. CDR1 KGHSH and CDR2 LQKENI come from the germline V gene. The CDR3 consists of 17 residues. The junction had 19 bases not matched to a gene; V was cut back by 5 bases and J by 10 bases. The CDR3 coding sequence is TGTGCCAGCTCAGTGCCGGGACAGGGGCGCGCGAGTACGGCCTACACCTTC. Translated, it gives CASSVPGQGRASTAYTF.

This clone came up a few times. The V and J genes are TRBV11-2 and TRBJ2-5; weak D call: TRBD2 (6 bases). The CDR3 runs 16 residues. With 0 bases removed from V and 4 bases from J, the gap between germline ends came to 15 bases. Germline lookup yields CDR1 SGHAT and CDR2 FQNNGV. Written as DNA, the CDR3 is TGTGCCAGCAGCTTAGAAGGAGGGTCGGGGAGAGAGACCCAGTACTTC. Amino acids: CASSLEGGSGRETQYF.

V is TRBV11-2 and J is TRBJ2-2; 15 bases line up with TRBD2. CDR3 length: 16 residues. Germline assignment: CDR1 SGHAT and CDR2 FQNNGV. The V gene end was trimmed by 5 bases and the J gene end by 4 bases; junction bases not matched to a gene: 2. CDR3 residues: CASSMGLAGGTGELFF. The CDR3 region has the DNA TGTGCCAGCAGCATGGGACTAGCGGGAGGCACCGGGGAGCTGTTTTTT.

This chain links TRBV5-1 with TRBJ2-7; the match to TRBD2 covers 8 bases. Germline values: CDR1 SGHRS, CDR2 YFSETQ. CDR3 size: 16 residues. The trim removed 0 bases at V and 4 bases at J, leaving 9 bases unmatched. The CDR3 loop is CASSLGSSGPAYEQYF. CDR3 in DNA: TGCGCCAGCAGCTTGGGCTCTAGCGGGCCCGCTTACGAGCAGTACTTC. Supplemented by reference TRBV5-1 and TRBJ2-7, the full variable domain reads KAGVTQTPRYLIKTRGQQVTLSCSPISGHRSVSWYQQTPGQGLQFLFEYFSETQRNKGNFPGRFSGRQFSNSRSEMNVSTLELGDSALYLCASSLGSSGPAYEQYFGPGTRLTVT.

This sequence joins TRBV4-1 and TRBJ1-5; D is ambiguous. The CDR3 is 15 amino acids. V shed 0 bases and J shed 3 bases, with 9 bases lying between them. Germline values: CDR1 MGHRA, CDR2 YSYEKL. CDR3 DNA: TGCGCCAGCAGCCAAGAAGGGAGCCCCAATCAGCCCCAGCATTTT. Translated: CASSQEGSPNQPQHF.

In nucleotides, the CDR3 is TGTGCCAGCAGTCTGGGGACAGTCTCCGATAGCAATCAGCCCCAGCATTTT. Translated, it gives CASSLGTVSDSNQPQHF. The chain carries TRBV7-2 and TRBJ1-5; 7 positions agree with TRBD1. The CDR3 has 17 amino acids. Trimming removed 6 bases from V and 0 bases from J; junction bases left unmatched: 11. The germline V gene encodes CDR1 SGHTA and CDR2 FQGNSA.

This CDR3 is CASSLAGTSGRMFF. In nucleotides, the CDR3 is TGTGCCAGCAGCTTAGCAGGGACTAGCGGGAGGATGTTCTTC. The chain recombines TRBV11-1 with TRBJ2-1; TRBD2 agrees at 15 bases. The ends lost 0 bases at V and 15 bases at J; junction bases unmatched: 3. Germline V lookup: CDR1 SGHAT, CDR2 FQDESV (reference sequence). The CDR3 sequence is 14 residues long.

The chain carries TRBV29-1 and TRBJ1-6; D is undetermined. Trimming pared 6 bases from V and 8 bases from J, leaving 14 bases between. CDR3 length: 13 residues. The germline gives CDR1 SQVTM, CDR2 ANQGSEA. The CDR3 DNA is TGCAGCGTGGGAGGTACAGCCGATTCACCCCTCCACTTT. Translated, it gives CSVGGTADSPLHF.

The chain has TRBV5-4 and TRBJ1-1; a weak D match, TRBD1 (6 bases). Germline CDR1 reads SGHNT; CDR2 reads YYREEE (reference sequence). CDR3 length equals 13 residues. The V end lost 4 bases, the J end lost 4 bases, and 11 bases lay between the germline ends. This CDR3 reads CASSPRGGTEAFF. In DNA, the CDR3 is TGTGCCAGCAGCCCCAGGGGCGGCACTGAAGCTTTCTTT.

The chain carries TRBV5-5 and TRBJ2-7, with 12 nucleotides matching TRBD1. The CDR3 covers 16 residues. V trimming: 5 bases; J trimming: 3 bases; junction bases outside the gene matches: 9. Germline V gene sequence: CDR1 SGHKS, CDR2 YYEKEE (reference sequence). CDR3 sequence (DNA): TGTGCCAGCAGAACCTCCGGGACAGGGGGCTTCTACGAGCAGTACGTC. It encodes CASRTSGTGGFYEQYV.

The V call is TRBV19, the J call TRBJ2-2; TRBD2 matches 7 bases. V dropped 1 base and J dropped 7; count of bases not matched to a gene: 9. The CDR3 covers 16 residues. Germline assignment: CDR1 LNHDA and CDR2 SQIVND (reference sequence). The CDR3 DNA is TGTGCCAGTAGTATAGGAAGCGCCGGGGGGTTCGGGGAGCTGTTTTTT. Translating it yields CASSIGSAGGFGELFF.